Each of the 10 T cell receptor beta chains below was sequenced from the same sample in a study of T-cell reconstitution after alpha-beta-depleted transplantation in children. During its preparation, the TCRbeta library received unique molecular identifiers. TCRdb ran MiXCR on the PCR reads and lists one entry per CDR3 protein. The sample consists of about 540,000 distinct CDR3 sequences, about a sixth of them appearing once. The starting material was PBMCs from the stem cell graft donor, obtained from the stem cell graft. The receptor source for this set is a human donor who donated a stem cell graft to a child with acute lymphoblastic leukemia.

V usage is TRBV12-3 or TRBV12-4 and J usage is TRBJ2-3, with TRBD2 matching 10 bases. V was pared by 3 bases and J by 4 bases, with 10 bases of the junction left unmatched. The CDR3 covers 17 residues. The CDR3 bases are TGTGCCAGCAGTTTCAGCAGAGCGGGAGGGCAACCAGATACGCAGTATTTT. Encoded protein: CASSFSRAGGQPDTQYF.

The CDR3 DNA follows: TGCGCCAGCAGCCAGGGACAGGGGACGGGCGAGCAGTACTTC. Protein product: CASSQGQGTGEQYF. The chain joins TRBV5-1 to TRBJ2-7; 10 nucleotides align to TRBD1. This CDR3 is built from 14 residues. J lost 6 bases, V lost 4 bases, and 7 bases had no gene match. Germline-derived CDR1 and CDR2 are SGHRS and YFSETQ.

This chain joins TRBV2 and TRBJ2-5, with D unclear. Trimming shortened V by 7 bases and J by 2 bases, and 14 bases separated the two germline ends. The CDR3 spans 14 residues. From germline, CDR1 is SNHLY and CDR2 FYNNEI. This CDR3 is CASIDNRYQETQYF. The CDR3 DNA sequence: TGTGCCAGCATCGACAATAGGTATCAAGAGACCCAGTACTTC.

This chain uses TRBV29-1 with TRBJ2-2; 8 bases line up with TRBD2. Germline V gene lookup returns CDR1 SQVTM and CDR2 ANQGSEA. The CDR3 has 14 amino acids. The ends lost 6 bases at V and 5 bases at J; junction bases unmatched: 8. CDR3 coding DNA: TGCAGCGTCGCCAGCGGGAGTCTAACCGGGGAGCTGTTTTTT. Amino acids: CSVASGSLTGELFF.

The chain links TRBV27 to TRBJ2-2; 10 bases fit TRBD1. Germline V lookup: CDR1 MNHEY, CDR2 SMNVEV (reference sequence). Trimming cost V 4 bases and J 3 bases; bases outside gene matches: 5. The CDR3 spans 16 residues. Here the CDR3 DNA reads TGTGCCAGCAGTTCCCCGGACAGGGGGTACACCGGGGAGCTGTTTTTT. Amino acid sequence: CASSSPDRGYTGELFF.

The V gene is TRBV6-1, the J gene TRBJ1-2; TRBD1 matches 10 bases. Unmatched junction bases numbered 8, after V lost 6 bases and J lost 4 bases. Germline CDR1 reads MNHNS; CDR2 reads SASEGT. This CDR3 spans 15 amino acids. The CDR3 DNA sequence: TGTGCCAGCAGCGGCCGGGACAGGGGCGGCTATGGCTACACCTTC. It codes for CASSGRDRGGYGYTF.

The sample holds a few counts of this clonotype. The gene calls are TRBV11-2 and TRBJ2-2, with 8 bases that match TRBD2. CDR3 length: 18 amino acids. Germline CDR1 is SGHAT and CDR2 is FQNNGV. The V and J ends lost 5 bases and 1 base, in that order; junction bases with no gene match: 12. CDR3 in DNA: TGTGCCAGCAGCCTTCGTGGTGATAGCGGGAAGAACACCGGGGAGCTGTTTTTT. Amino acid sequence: CASSLRGDSGKNTGELFF. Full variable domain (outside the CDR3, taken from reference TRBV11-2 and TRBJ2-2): EAGVAQSPRYKIIEKRQSVAFWCNPISGHATLYWYQQILGQGPKLLIQFQNNGVVDDSQLPKDRFSAERLKGVDSTLKIQPAKLEDSAVYLCASSLRGDSGKNTGELFFGEGSRLTVL.

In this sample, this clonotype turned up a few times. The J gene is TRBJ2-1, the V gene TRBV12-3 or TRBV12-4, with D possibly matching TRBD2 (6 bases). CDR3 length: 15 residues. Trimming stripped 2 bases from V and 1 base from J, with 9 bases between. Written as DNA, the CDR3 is TGTGCCAGCAGTTTACGGGGGTGGTCCTACAATGAGCAGTTCTTC. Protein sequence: CASSLRGWSYNEQFF.

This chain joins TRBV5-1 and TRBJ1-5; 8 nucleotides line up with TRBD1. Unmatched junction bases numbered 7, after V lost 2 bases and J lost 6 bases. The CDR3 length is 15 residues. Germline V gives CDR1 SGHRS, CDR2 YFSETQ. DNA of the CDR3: TGCGCCAGCAGCTTAACAGGGGGGGCCGGTCAGCCCCAGCATTTT. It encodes CASSLTGGAGQPQHF.

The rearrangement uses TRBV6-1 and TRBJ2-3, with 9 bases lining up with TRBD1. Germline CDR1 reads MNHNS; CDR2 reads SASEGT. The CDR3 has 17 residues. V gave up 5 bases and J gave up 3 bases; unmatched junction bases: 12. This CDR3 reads CASSPGQGVWGTDTQYF. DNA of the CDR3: TGTGCCAGCAGTCCGGGACAGGGAGTGTGGGGAACAGATACGCAGTATTTT.